These T cell receptor beta chains were read from a single sample in a study of T cell repertoires in ileal Crohn's disease. Clones were sequenced by immunoSEQ multiplex PCR, and TCRdb holds only the in-frame ones, with some missing. The repertoire holds fewer than 6,500 clones, with over 70% as singletons. Source material: ileal tissue. The receptors were sampled from an adult with Crohn's disease. Each CDR3 is given with its conserved first and last residue. D genes are given only for firm matches. Clone sizes are given selectively: once, few, many, or a class where the clone is expanded.

abundance: .
v_gene: TRBV30
d_gene: .
j_gene: TRBJ1-4
len: 15
CDR3nt: TGTGCCTGGAGTGGGGCGGCAGGGCATTTCCAAAAACTGTTTTTT
CDR3aa: CAWSGAAGHFQKLFF

abundance: .
v_gene: TRBV10-3
d_gene: TRBD1
j_gene: TRBJ2-3
len: 15
CDR3nt: TGTGCCATCAGCCGGACAGGGGACAGCACAGATACGCAGTATTTT
CDR3aa: CAISRTGDSTDTQYF

abundance: .
v_gene: TRBV7-9
d_gene: TRBD1
j_gene: TRBJ2-7
len: 14
CDR3nt: TGTGCCAGCAGCTTCGGACAGGGGGCGCAAGAGCAGTACTTC
CDR3aa: CASSFGQGAQEQYF

abundance: .
v_gene: TRBV7-6
d_gene: .
j_gene: TRBJ2-5
len: 13
CDR3nt: TGTGCCAGCAGCTTACAGTTACAAGAGACCCAGTACTTC
CDR3aa: CASSLQLQETQYF

abundance: .
v_gene: TRBV4-3
d_gene: .
j_gene: TRBJ2-1
len: 15
CDR3nt: TGCGCCAGCAGCAGGGGCGGGGCCTCTACGAATGAGCAGTTCTTC
CDR3aa: CASSRGGASTNEQFF

abundance: .
v_gene: TRBV30
d_gene: .
j_gene: TRBJ2-3
len: 16
CDR3nt: TGTGCCTGGTCCTGGGGCCCGACAGTTTTCACAGATACGCAGTATTTT
CDR3aa: CAWSWGPTVFTDTQYF

abundance: .
v_gene: TRBV5-5
d_gene: TRBD1
j_gene: TRBJ2-7
len: 13
CDR3nt: TGTGCCAGCAGTCGCACGACAGGGGCCGAGCAGTACTTC
CDR3aa: CASSRTTGAEQYF

abundance: .
v_gene: TRBV5-1
d_gene: .
j_gene: TRBJ1-2
len: 16
CDR3nt: TGCGCCAGCAGGTTCGGCGGACAGTTGCAGACCTATGGCTACACCTTC
CDR3aa: CASRFGGQLQTYGYTF

abundance: .
v_gene: TRBV28
d_gene: .
j_gene: TRBJ1-1
len: 13
CDR3nt: TGTGCCAGCAGTCCCCCCGTGTTCACTGAAGCTTTCTTT
CDR3aa: CASSPPVFTEAFF

abundance: .
v_gene: TRBV27
d_gene: .
j_gene: TRBJ2-7
len: 12
CDR3nt: TGTGCCAGCAGTTCTAAGCATTACGAGCAGTACTTC
CDR3aa: CASSSKHYEQYF

abundance: few
v_gene: TRBV27
d_gene: TRBD1
j_gene: TRBJ1-1
len: 13
CDR3nt: TGTGCCAGCAGGTGGACAGGGAAGACTGAAGCTTTCTTT
CDR3aa: CASRWTGKTEAFF

abundance: once
v_gene: TRBV19
d_gene: .
j_gene: TRBJ1-2
len: 13
CDR3nt: TGTGCCAGTAGAACAGGTACCAACTATGGCTACACCTTC
CDR3aa: CASRTGTNYGYTF

abundance: .
v_gene: TRBV7-9
d_gene: .
j_gene: TRBJ1-1
len: 15
CDR3nt: TGTGCCAGCAGCTTAGGCCTGGGGGCGCATACTGAAGCTTTCTTT
CDR3aa: CASSLGLGAHTEAFF

abundance: .
v_gene: TRBV15
d_gene: .
j_gene: TRBJ1-3
len: 17
CDR3nt: TGTGCCACCAGCAGAGATATAGGCGGGGCCTCTGGAAACACCATATATTTT
CDR3aa: CATSRDIGGASGNTIYF

abundance: .
v_gene: TRBV28
d_gene: .
j_gene: TRBJ1-2
len: 14
CDR3nt: TGTGCCAGCAGTTCCCCTGGAGGAGGTGAGGGCTACACCTTC
CDR3aa: CASSSPGGGEGYTF

abundance: .
v_gene: TRBV28
d_gene: TRBD1
j_gene: TRBJ1-2
len: 17
CDR3nt: TGTGCCAGCAGTAAACGACAGGGAACATGGGGTAACTATGGCTACACCTTC
CDR3aa: CASSKRQGTWGNYGYTF

abundance: few
v_gene: TRBV27
d_gene: .
j_gene: TRBJ1-5
len: 16
CDR3nt: TGTGCCAGCAGTTTATTCGGGATGGGTAGCAATCAGCCCCAGCATTTT
CDR3aa: CASSLFGMGSNQPQHF

abundance: once
v_gene: TRBV2
d_gene: TRBD1
j_gene: TRBJ1-4
len: 14
CDR3nt: TGTGCCAGCACCCTAGCCGGGACAGGCGAAAAACTGTTTTTT
CDR3aa: CASTLAGTGEKLFF

abundance: .
v_gene: TRBV5-6
d_gene: TRBD1
j_gene: TRBJ1-4
len: 14
CDR3nt: TGTGCCAGCAGCTACAGGGGTGCTAATGAAAAACTGTTTTTT
CDR3aa: CASSYRGANEKLFF

abundance: .
v_gene: TRBV11-1
d_gene: .
j_gene: TRBJ1-1
len: 13
CDR3nt: TGTGCCAGCTGTCCCCGGCAGGACACTGAAGCTTTCTTT
CDR3aa: CASCPRQDTEAFF

abundance: .
v_gene: TRBV9
d_gene: .
j_gene: TRBJ1-1
len: 16
CDR3nt: TGTGCCAGCAGCCCCCGGGATCGATTAAGAGACACTGAAGCTTTCTTT
CDR3aa: CASSPRDRLRDTEAFF

abundance: .
v_gene: TRBV27
d_gene: .
j_gene: TRBJ2-7
len: 15
CDR3nt: TGTGCCAGCAGTTTATCCGCGGAAATCGTCTGGGAGCAGTACTTC
CDR3aa: CASSLSAEIVWEQYF

abundance: .
v_gene: TRBV5-4
d_gene: TRBD1
j_gene: TRBJ2-1
len: 13
CDR3nt: TGTGCCAGCAGCGGCCGGGACAGGGATGAGCAGTTCTTC
CDR3aa: CASSGRDRDEQFF

abundance: .
v_gene: TRBV5-1
d_gene: TRBD2
j_gene: TRBJ2-5
len: 16
CDR3nt: TGCGCCAGCAGCTTGGATTTACGGGAGGCTCAAGAGACCCAGTACTTC
CDR3aa: CASSLDLREAQETQYF

abundance: .
v_gene: TRBV2
d_gene: TRBD1
j_gene: TRBJ2-5
len: 16
CDR3nt: TGTGCCAGCAGTGAGGCCCTGGACAGGGCCGAAGAGACCCAGTACTTC
CDR3aa: CASSEALDRAEETQYF

abundance: .
v_gene: TRBV7-9
d_gene: TRBD1
j_gene: TRBJ1-2
len: 17
CDR3nt: TGTGCCAGCAGCCCCGACAGGGGCCGGACCTTCTATGCGGGCTACACCTTC
CDR3aa: CASSPDRGRTFYAGYTF

abundance: .
v_gene: TRBV27
d_gene: .
j_gene: TRBJ1-4
len: 14
CDR3nt: TGTGCCAGCAGTTTCGCCGGGGGAAATGAAAAACTGTTTTTT
CDR3aa: CASSFAGGNEKLFF

abundance: .
v_gene: TRBV29-1
d_gene: TRBD1
j_gene: TRBJ2-7
len: 13
CDR3nt: TGCAGCGTTGCCGGGACAGTCCTCCTGGAGCAGTACTTC
CDR3aa: CSVAGTVLLEQYF

abundance: .
v_gene: TRBV27
d_gene: TRBD2
j_gene: TRBJ2-7
len: 16
CDR3nt: TGTGCCAGCAGACAAGGCCTAGCGGGTAGTATCTACGAGCAGTACTTC
CDR3aa: CASRQGLAGSIYEQYF

abundance: .
v_gene: TRBV28
d_gene: .
j_gene: TRBJ2-7
len: 12
CDR3nt: TGTGCCTCGCTGAGGCAGCCAAGGGAGCAGTACTTC
CDR3aa: CASLRQPREQYF

abundance: .
v_gene: TRBV7-9
d_gene: .
j_gene: TRBJ2-3
len: 14
CDR3nt: TGTGCCAGCAGTTCCGGCCGGGGCACAGATACGCAGTATTTT
CDR3aa: CASSSGRGTDTQYF

abundance: large
v_gene: TRBV6-5
d_gene: .
j_gene: TRBJ1-3
len: 15
CDR3nt: TGTGCCAGCAGTCTCACAGGGAACCCCGGAAACACCATATATTTT
CDR3aa: CASSLTGNPGNTIYF

abundance: .
v_gene: TRBV7-6
d_gene: TRBD1
j_gene: TRBJ1-4
len: 16
CDR3nt: TGTGCCAGCAGCTTACCGGGGACAGGGCCTAATGAAAAACTGTTTTTT
CDR3aa: CASSLPGTGPNEKLFF

abundance: once
v_gene: TRBV5-1
d_gene: TRBD2
j_gene: TRBJ2-3
len: 16
CDR3nt: TGCGCCAGCAGCCCACCCTGGCCGGGAGGGCGAAATACGCAGTATTTT
CDR3aa: CASSPPWPGGRNTQYF

abundance: .
v_gene: TRBV6-1
d_gene: .
j_gene: TRBJ2-7
len: 16
CDR3nt: TGTGCCAGCAGTGAACCAAGGACAACAAAAAGCTACGAGCAGTACTTC
CDR3aa: CASSEPRTTKSYEQYF

abundance: .
v_gene: TRBV12-5
d_gene: .
j_gene: TRBJ1-5
len: 18
CDR3nt: TGTGCTAGACCCATTGTTAGTGGGGGGTCCATTGACAATCAGCCCCAGCATTTT
CDR3aa: CARPIVSGGSIDNQPQHF

abundance: .
v_gene: TRBV19
d_gene: .
j_gene: TRBJ2-7
len: 13
CDR3nt: TGTGCCAGTAGTGCGGACAGCTCCTACGAGCAGTACTTC
CDR3aa: CASSADSSYEQYF

abundance: .
v_gene: TRBV7-2
d_gene: TRBD1
j_gene: TRBJ1-2
len: 15
CDR3nt: TGTGCCAGCACCGGAACAGGGGGGCGCAGGTATGGCTACACCTTC
CDR3aa: CASTGTGGRRYGYTF

abundance: once
v_gene: TRBV6-5
d_gene: .
j_gene: TRBJ1-2
len: 13
CDR3nt: TGTGCCAGCGGGAGAAGCCCTAACTATGGCTACACCTTC
CDR3aa: CASGRSPNYGYTF

abundance: .
v_gene: TRBV7-3
d_gene: TRBD2
j_gene: TRBJ2-1
len: 12
CDR3nt: TGTGCCAGCAGCTGGGGGGGAAGGGAGCAGTTCTTC
CDR3aa: CASSWGGREQFF

abundance: .
v_gene: TRBV7-3
d_gene: .
j_gene: TRBJ2-2
len: 16
CDR3nt: TGTGCCAGCAGCTTAAGAGCCAGGACGAACACCGGGGAGCTGTTTTTT
CDR3aa: CASSLRARTNTGELFF

abundance: .
v_gene: TRBV21-1
d_gene: .
j_gene: TRBJ2-1
len: 17
CDR3nt: TGTGCCAGCAGCAAAGTTAAAACTAGCGGGGGGGTAAATGAGCAGTTCTTC
CDR3aa: CASSKVKTSGGVNEQFF

abundance: .
v_gene: TRBV11-2
d_gene: .
j_gene: TRBJ1-3
len: 17
CDR3nt: TGTGCCAGCAGCTTAAGGCCCCCCGGGGAAGCTGGAAACACCATATATTTT
CDR3aa: CASSLRPPGEAGNTIYF

abundance: .
v_gene: TRBV28
d_gene: TRBD1
j_gene: TRBJ1-1
len: 15
CDR3nt: TGTGCCAGCAGTCACCCACAGGGGGCAGGCACTGAAGCTTTCTTT
CDR3aa: CASSHPQGAGTEAFF

abundance: .
v_gene: TRBV7-2
d_gene: .
j_gene: TRBJ1-4
len: 12
CDR3nt: TGTGCCAGCAGCCTTCAGGGAGAAAAACTGTTTTTT
CDR3aa: CASSLQGEKLFF

abundance: few
v_gene: TRBV28
d_gene: .
j_gene: TRBJ2-7
len: 15
CDR3nt: TGTGCCAGCAGCCACAGGTGGATCCTCTCCTACGAGCAGTACTTC
CDR3aa: CASSHRWILSYEQYF

abundance: .
v_gene: TRBV7-8
d_gene: .
j_gene: TRBJ2-7
len: 13
CDR3nt: TGTGCCAGCAGCTTAATAGGAGACTACGAGCAGTACTTC
CDR3aa: CASSLIGDYEQYF

abundance: .
v_gene: TRBV19
d_gene: .
j_gene: TRBJ1-5
len: 12
CDR3nt: TGTGCCAGTAGTGCGGGGTACCAGCCCCAGCATTTT
CDR3aa: CASSAGYQPQHF

abundance: few
v_gene: TRBV30
d_gene: .
j_gene: TRBJ2-3
len: 11
CDR3nt: TGTGCCTGGAGCCCCCTGGATACGCAGTATTTT
CDR3aa: CAWSPLDTQYF

abundance: .
v_gene: TRBV2
d_gene: .
j_gene: TRBJ2-1
len: 15
CDR3nt: TGTGCCAGCAGTGATGGAAGCAGGATCTCCGATGAGCAGTTCTTC
CDR3aa: CASSDGSRISDEQFF

abundance: .
v_gene: TRBV21-1
d_gene: .
j_gene: TRBJ2-3
len: 16
CDR3nt: TGTGCCAGCAGCAAAGGGGGCAGGCTCAGCACAGATACGCAGTATTTT
CDR3aa: CASSKGGRLSTDTQYF

abundance: .
v_gene: TRBV30
d_gene: TRBD1
j_gene: TRBJ1-1
len: 13
CDR3nt: TGTGCCTGGGGGACAGGGTCTTGGACTGAAGCTTTCTTT
CDR3aa: CAWGTGSWTEAFF

abundance: .
v_gene: TRBV6-1
d_gene: .
j_gene: TRBJ2-5
len: 12
CDR3nt: TGTGCCAGCAGCTCAGGGTTCGGGACCCAGTACTTC
CDR3aa: CASSSGFGTQYF

abundance: .
v_gene: TRBV7-8
d_gene: TRBD2
j_gene: TRBJ2-1
len: 17
CDR3nt: TGTGCCAGCAGCACCTCCGGTTTGGCGGGAGGGGCATATGAGCAGTTCTTC
CDR3aa: CASSTSGLAGGAYEQFF

abundance: once
v_gene: TRBV9
d_gene: TRBD2
j_gene: TRBJ2-5
len: 16
CDR3nt: TGTGCCAGCAGCGTAGAGGGGCGGGGGGGAGGAGAGACCCAGTACTTC
CDR3aa: CASSVEGRGGGETQYF